This T cell receptor (beta chain) was captured in a study of technical replicates of blood from a few donors. From germline, CDR1 is SGHNT and CDR2 YENEEA. This CDR3 contains 17 residues. With V trimmed by 1 base and J by 4 bases, 13 bases remained unmatched. Data came from immunoSEQ multiplex PCR; TCRdb stores just in-frame clones and leaves some out. Of 60,000 to 90,000 clones listed, 95% to 96% are singletons. The source is a human donor in good health. What was sequenced was T cells isolated from PBMCs. V usage is TRBV11-3 and J usage is TRBJ2-7, with 7 bases identical to TRBD2. The CDR3 nucleotides are TGTGCCAGCAGCTTAGGATTGAGGGACTACCTCTCTTACGAGCAGTACTTC. Encoded protein: CASSLGLRDYLSYEQYF.